This T cell receptor beta chain was found in a study of blood T cells in healthy people across ages. Study background: Template switching recovered approximately one barcoded beta molecule for every two T cells. Study results and limitations: Underestimates were what the diversity estimates from one million T cells were considered to be.

Through a sample-barcoded 5' primer and a J-beta primer mix, a second PCR was run for roughly 6 to 11 cycles. Every cDNA molecule carried a tag from a template-switch adaptor bearing 12 random nucleotides. TCRdb recomputed calls from the 5' RACE reads with MiXCR, one row per CDR3 protein. Of around 870,000 distinct CDR3 sequences in the sample, 29% are singletons; the top ten hold approximately 15%. This clonotype was picked up many times. Its antigen is not known. The CDR3 length is 15 residues. Germline CDR1 reads SGHAT; CDR2 reads FQNNGV. Trimming removed 1 base at V and 0 bases at J, with 10 bases between.

The TCR sequence derives from a woman of 80 years or more in good health. Sequencing used blood. V is TRBV11-2 and J is TRBJ2-7; D gene uncertain. The CDR3 DNA sequence: TGTGCCAGCAGCTTAGTTTGGCCAGGCTCCTACGAGCAGTACTTC. This encodes CASSLVWPGSYEQYF.